Shown below are 26 T cell receptor beta chains from a single sample sequenced in a study of yellow fever vaccine responses in identical twins. MiXCR, run by TCRdb on the RT-PCR reads, gives a single entry per CDR3 protein. The table lists thousands of distinct CDR3 sequences, almost 85% of them singletons. The starting material was T cells from blood (PBMCs), unsorted or a sorted subset (not recorded which), obtained before or after yellow fever vaccination (not recorded which). These receptors originate from a woman younger than 30 who received the yellow fever vaccine.

The chain employs TRBV4-3 and TRBJ2-7; D is unclear. V lost 4 bases and J 3 bases, leaving 13 bases between the germline ends. The germline gives CDR1 LGHNA, CDR2 YSLEER. This CDR3 comprises 14 residues. The CDR3 region is CASSRSTDLYEQYF. The CDR3 bases are TGCGCCAGCAGCCGTTCAACCGACCTCTACGAGCAGTACTTC.

This clonotype was found once. The J gene is TRBJ2-3, the V gene TRBV5-1; 11 bases map to TRBD1. Germline lookup yields CDR1 SGHRS and CDR2 YFSETQ. V trimming: 1 base; J trimming: 4 bases; junction bases outside the gene matches: 5. The CDR3 runs 16 residues. CDR3 protein: CASSLPGQGASDTQYF. The CDR3 region has the DNA TGCGCCAGCAGCTTGCCCGGACAGGGGGCCTCAGATACGCAGTATTTT. Based on the CDR3 plus reference TRBV5-1 and TRBJ2-3, the full variable domain is KAGVTQTPRYLIKTRGQQVTLSCSPISGHRSVSWYQQTPGQGLQFLFEYFSETQRNKGNFPGRFSGRQFSNSRSEMNVSTLELGDSALYLCASSLPGQGASDTQYFGPGTRLTVL.

The V gene is TRBV11-2, the J gene TRBJ2-2, with D possibly matching TRBD2 (6 bases). This CDR3 has 17 residues. Germline V lookup: CDR1 SGHAT, CDR2 FQNNGV. V was trimmed by 5 bases and J by 0 bases, leaving 16 bases between them. The CDR3 protein is CASSTRVGTANTGELFF. The CDR3 nucleotides read TGTGCCAGCAGCACCAGAGTCGGGACTGCGAACACCGGGGAGCTGTTTTTT.

The chain links TRBV5-4 to TRBJ2-3, with D possibly TRBD2 on 5 matching bases. Trimming shortened V by 1 base and J by 0 bases, and 9 bases separated the two germline ends. Germline CDR1 and CDR2: SGHNT and YYREEE (reference sequence). The CDR3 spans 15 residues. The DNA of the CDR3 is TGTGCCAGCAGCTTGCCCCGGACTAGCACAGATACGCAGTATTTT. It yields the protein CASSLPRTSTDTQYF.

The chain carries TRBV28 and TRBJ2-5; no firm D call. Germline V gene sequence: CDR1 MDHEN, CDR2 SYDVKM. Trimming took 8 bases from V and 5 from J, leaving 12 bases between them. This CDR3 comprises 12 residues. The CDR3 bases are TGTGCCAGCGCGGAAACGGGCGAGACCCAGTACTTC. It encodes CASAETGETQYF. The full variable domain, with the rest looked up from reference TRBV28 and TRBJ2-5, is DVKVTQSSRYLVKRTGEKVFLECVQDMDHENMFWYRQDPGLGLRLIYFSYDVKMKEKGDIPEGYSVSREKKERFSLILESASTNQTSMYLCASAETGETQYFGPGTRLLVL.

The chain links TRBV3-1 to TRBJ1-1, with 9 bases lining up with TRBD1. The junction had 1 base not matched to a gene; V was cut back by 3 bases and J by 8 bases. The CDR3 sequence is 12 residues long. Germline V CDR1 and CDR2: LGHDT, YNNKEL (reference sequence). CDR3 coding DNA: TGTGCCAGCAGCCACACAGGGGGCGAAGCTTTCTTT. Its translation is CASSHTGGEAFF. Full variable domain (missing parts from reference TRBV3-1 and TRBJ1-1): DTAVSQTPKYLVTQMGNDKSIKCEQNLGHDTMYWYKQDSKKFLKIMFSYNNKELIINETVPNRFSPKSPDKAHLNLHINSLELGDSAVYFCASSHTGGEAFFGQGTRLTVV.

The CDR3 region is CAISTTSSYEQYF. The CDR3, as DNA: TGTGCCATCAGCACAACTAGCTCCTACGAGCAGTACTTC. V and J are TRBV10-3 and TRBJ2-7; a possible D gene is TRBD2 (5 bases). This CDR3 has 13 residues. The V end lost 6 bases, the J end lost 0 bases, and 9 bases lay between the germline ends. Germline V gene sequence: CDR1 ENHRY, CDR2 SYGVKD.

The chain combines TRBV14 with TRBJ2-7, with D unclear. The V end was cut by 1 base, the J end by 7 bases, with 14 bases between. The germline gives CDR1 SGHDN, CDR2 FVKESK. The length of the CDR3 is 14 residues. CDR3 residues: CASSQGVRSEEQYF. The CDR3 DNA follows: TGTGCCAGCAGCCAAGGTGTGCGGTCTGAAGAGCAGTACTTC.

This rearrangement joins TRBV4-3 to TRBJ1-5, with 9 positions matching TRBD1. The CDR3 consists of 16 residues. Germline trimming cut 6 bases from V and 2 bases from J; bases unmatched to any gene: 8. Germline V gene sequence: CDR1 LGHNA, CDR2 YSLEER. The CDR3 region has the DNA TGCGCCAGCAGACGCGAACAGGGGGCCGGCAATCAGCCCCAGCATTTT. Translating gives CASRREQGAGNQPQHF.

The chain combines TRBV2 with TRBJ2-7; unclear D gene. The V gene lost 3 bases and the J gene lost 3 bases, with 9 bases spanning the gap. Germline loops: CDR1 SNHLY, CDR2 FYNNEI. The length of the CDR3 is 13 residues. CDR3 region: CASSDAIDYEQYF. The CDR3 DNA follows: TGTGCCAGCAGTGATGCGATAGACTACGAGCAGTACTTC.

The rearrangement joins TRBV18 to TRBJ1-5; D gene uncertain. V lost 1 base and J lost 2, with 9 bases in between. Germline assignment: CDR1 KGHSH and CDR2 LQKENI. The CDR3 spans 15 residues. CDR3 loop: CASSPQVGGNQPQHF. DNA of the CDR3: TGTGCCAGCTCACCACAGGTAGGAGGCAATCAGCCCCAGCATTTT.

The gene calls are TRBV5-1 and TRBJ2-7; D is unclear. This CDR3 is 12 amino acids long. V gave up 2 bases and J gave up 7 bases, with 10 bases separating them. Germline assignment: CDR1 SGHRS and CDR2 YFSETQ. This CDR3 is CASSFGSLEQYF. In DNA, the CDR3 is TGCGCCAGCAGCTTCGGCAGTTTGGAGCAGTACTTC.

The chain is built from TRBV29-1 and TRBJ2-1; 11 bases fit TRBD1. This CDR3 has 14 residues. With V trimmed by 3 bases and J by 5 bases, 3 bases remained unmatched. Germline CDR1 SQVTM, CDR2 ANQGSEA. The DNA of the CDR3 is TGCAGCGTTGATGTGGGACAGGGGGACAATGAGCAGTTCTTC. This gives the protein CSVDVGQGDNEQFF.

CDR3 DNA: TGCAGCGTCGCCCAACTATTGGCGCAGTATTTT. Translation: CSVAQLLAQYF. The V and J genes are TRBV29-1 and TRBJ2-3; no reliable D call. This CDR3 is built from 11 residues. Germline V gene data show CDR1 as SQVTM and CDR2 as ANQGSEA. V was trimmed by 6 bases and J by 10 bases, leaving 14 bases between them.

The chain links TRBV5-1 to TRBJ2-1; 9 nucleotides match TRBD2. Trimming cost V 3 bases and J 3 bases; bases outside gene matches: 10. Germline CDR1 is SGHRS and CDR2 is YFSETQ. There are 17 residues in the CDR3. The CDR3 DNA sequence: TGCGCCAGCAGCTCATCATATAGCGGGAGCATCTACAATGAGCAGTTCTTC. Its protein product is CASSSSYSGSIYNEQFF.

V gene TRBV6-2 or TRBV6-3 combines with J gene TRBJ1-1; D remains ambiguous. V lost 0 bases, J lost 4 bases, and 12 bases lay in between. Germline-derived CDR1 and CDR2 are MNHEY and SVGEGT. The CDR3 loop spans 15 amino acids. For the CDR3, the DNA is TGTGCCAGCAGTTACTCGAGAGCATTTGGCACTGAAGCTTTCTTT. Its protein product is CASSYSRAFGTEAFF.

The chain is built from TRBV10-2 and TRBJ2-3; weak D call: TRBD2 (5 bases). Looked up from germline, CDR1 is WSHSY and CDR2 is SAAADI. The CDR3 sequence is 12 residues long. V was trimmed by 6 bases and J by 1 base, leaving 5 bases between them. The DNA of the CDR3 is TGCGCCAGCAGCGGGGGCACAGATACGCAGTATTTT. Amino acids: CASSGGTDTQYF.

This chain connects TRBV4-3 to TRBJ2-3, with 7 positions matching TRBD1. This CDR3 is built from 17 residues. V lost 3 bases to trimming and J lost 5 bases; unmatched junction nucleotides: 14. CDR1 is LGHNA, CDR2 YSLEER, per germline. For the CDR3, the DNA is TGCGCCAGCAGCCAGGACCTACCGGGACAGTTAGGAGATACGCAGTATTTT. Translating it yields CASSQDLPGQLGDTQYF.

The J gene is TRBJ2-7, the V gene TRBV29-1; D possibly corresponds to TRBD2 (5 bases). CDR1 and CDR2 from the germline V gene are SQVTM and ANQGSEA. The CDR3 is made up of 14 amino acids. V was cut by 6 bases and J by 7 bases, with 22 bases left in between. The CDR3 nucleotides are TGCAGCGTACGCCGTGAGGGAAACTTCGGGGAGCAGTACTTC. Protein product: CSVRREGNFGEQYF.

The sample holds one count of this clonotype. V is TRBV6-4 and J is TRBJ2-1, with TRBD2 as a possible D gene (5 bases). Germline CDR1 is MRHNA and CDR2 is SNTAGT. Trimming left V 0 bases short and J 11 bases short, with 11 bases between. CDR3 size: 13 residues. CDR3 DNA: TGTGCCAGCAGTGACTCGGAGACTACAAAGCAGTTCTTC. Amino acid sequence: CASSDSETTKQFF.

This clonotype was seen a single time. The V call is TRBV7-3, the J call TRBJ2-5; D possibly matches TRBD1 or TRBD2 (5 bases each). Trimming stripped 1 base from V and 5 bases from J, with 8 bases between. The CDR3 covers 13 residues. CDR1 and CDR2 (germline): SGHTA, FQGTGA. DNA of the CDR3: TGTGCCAGCAGCTTAAGGGGGAAGGAGACCCAGTACTTC. Amino acid sequence: CASSLRGKETQYF.

The rearrangement links TRBV5-1 to TRBJ2-1; D tentatively fits TRBD1 or TRBD2 (5 bases each). Trimming pared 4 bases from V and 3 bases from J, leaving 14 bases between. This CDR3 is 15 amino acids long. Germline V gene data show CDR1 as SGHRS and CDR2 as YFSETQ. CDR3 DNA sequence: TGCGCCAGCAGCGGGGACCCCGGTTACTACAATGAGCAGTTCTTC. This encodes CASSGDPGYYNEQFF.

Only one count was recorded for this clonotype. The CDR3 reads CASSIDRFNQPQHF. In DNA, the CDR3 is TGTGCCAGTAGTATAGACCGGTTCAATCAGCCCCAGCATTTT. The gene calls are TRBV19 and TRBJ1-5; no firm D call. Germline CDR1 LNHDA, CDR2 SQIVND (reference sequence). The V end lost 0 bases, the J end lost 3 bases, and 6 bases lay between the germline ends. The CDR3 runs 14 residues.

This chain uses TRBV4-3 with TRBJ2-2, with D perhaps being TRBD1 or TRBD2 (5 bases each). CDR1 is LGHNA and CDR2 is YSLEER in the germline V gene. This CDR3 contains 16 residues. V dropped 4 bases and J dropped 7 bases, with 19 bases sitting between them. The CDR3: CASSLKIGAIGGELFF. CDR3 in DNA: TGCGCCAGCAGCCTCAAGATCGGGGCAATCGGCGGGGAGCTGTTTTTT.

A remark on this clonotype: At one of its ends the junction is not consistent with the germline gene, which may arise from a read error. The chain couples TRBV5-5 to TRBJ2-7, with 7 bases lining up with TRBD1. The CDR3 is 14 amino acids. CDR1 SGHKS and CDR2 YYEKEE come from the germline V gene (reference sequence). As DNA, the CDR3 is TGTGCCAGCAGTTTGGGACAGAAGATCTACGAGCAGTACTTC. Translating gives CASSLGQKIYEQYF.

This chain connects TRBV7-9 to TRBJ2-7, with D unresolved. CDR3 length: 12 residues. Germline V lookup: CDR1 SEHNR, CDR2 FQNEAQ (reference sequence). Trimming took 5 bases from V and 2 from J, leaving 7 bases between them. CDR3 coding DNA: TGTGCCAGCAGCCCCTCCCCCTACGAGCAGTACTTC. Translation gives CASSPSPYEQYF. The whole variable domain, remainder taken from reference TRBV7-9 and TRBJ2-7, is DTGVSQNPRHKITKRGQNVTFRCDPISEHNRLYWYRQTLGQGPEFLTYFQNEAQLEKSRLLSDRFSAERPKGSFSTLEIQRTEQGDSAMYLCASSPSPYEQYFGPGTRLTVT.